The rows below give T cell receptor beta chains drawn from one sample of a study of blood T cell repertoires in COVID-19. Produced via immunoSEQ multiplex PCR; TCRdb's table is partial and in-frame only. The table records about 270,000 clones, 86% of them present only once. Sample: peripheral blood. The source is a woman in her fifties or sixties who had recovered from COVID-19. Each CDR3 is given with its conserved first and last residue. The order of the fields is clone size, J gene, V gene, D gene, CDR3 DNA, CDR3 protein. D genes are given only for firm matches. Expanded clones get a size class; other rows say once, few or many, or leave the size out.

>-|TRBJ1-5|TRBV21-1|-
TGTGCCAGCAGCAAAGCGCCCAGCGACGGGGGTAATAGCAATCAGCCCCAGCATTTT
CASSKAPSDGGNSNQPQHF
>-|TRBJ2-2|TRBV5-4|-
TGTGCCAGCAGGGACAGGAGGGCGAACACCGGGGAGCTGTTTTTT
CASRDRRANTGELFF
>-|TRBJ2-1|TRBV27|-
TGTGCCAGCAGTCCGTCCCCAGGCGCCTACAATGAGCAGTTCTTC
CASSPSPGAYNEQFF
>-|TRBJ2-1|TRBV7-2|-
TGTGCCAGCAGCTTAAATGGGGGCCAGTCCAATGAGCAGTTCTTC
CASSLNGGQSNEQFF
>-|TRBJ2-7|TRBV4-1|TRBD2
TGCGCCAGCAGCCAAGATCTAGCGGGGTCGAGCGAGCAGTACTTC
CASSQDLAGSSEQYF
>-|TRBJ1-4|TRBV6-5|TRBD1
TGTGCCAGCAGCCCACAGGGGCGGAAACTGTTTTTT
CASSPQGRKLFF
>-|TRBJ2-7|TRBV11-2|-
TGTGCCAGCAGCTTAACGCGGGCCTCCTACGAGCAGTACTTC
CASSLTRASYEQYF
>-|TRBJ2-3|TRBV19|TRBD2
TGTGCCAGTAGGACTAGCGGACTACCGGATACGCAGTATTTT
CASRTSGLPDTQYF
>-|TRBJ1-1|TRBV24-1|TRBD1
TGTGCCACCGTCGGGCTCACGACAGGGAGCCCTGAAGCTTTCTTT
CATVGLTTGSPEAFF
>-|TRBJ2-7|TRBV2|TRBD1
TGTGCCAGCAGTTCCGAGGACAGGGGACTGAGTGAGCAGTACTTC
CASSSEDRGLSEQYF
>-|TRBJ2-5|TRBV5-1|TRBD1
TGCGCCAGCAGCTTGGACGGGACAGGGGATACCCAGTACTTC
CASSLDGTGDTQYF
>-|TRBJ1-2|TRBV6-4|TRBD1
TGTGCCAGCAGTGACTCGACAGGGGTAAGCTATGGCTACACCTTC
CASSDSTGVSYGYTF
>-|TRBJ1-1|TRBV7-2|-
TGTGCCAGCAAGGCACAGATGAACACTGAAGCTTTCTTT
CASKAQMNTEAFF
>-|TRBJ1-4|TRBV5-1|TRBD1
TGCGCCAGCAGCCAGGGACAGGGAATTCCTAATGAAAAACTGTTTTTT
CASSQGQGIPNEKLFF
>-|TRBJ1-2|TRBV2|TRBD1
TGTGCCAGCACGGACAGGGGCTATGGCTACACCTTC
CASTDRGYGYTF
>once|TRBJ2-1|TRBV3-1/TRBV3-2|TRBD2
TGTGCCAGCAGCCAAGAGCTAGCGGGGGCCGACAATGAGCAGTTCTTC
CASSQELAGADNEQFF
>once|TRBJ1-6|TRBV4-1|TRBD1
TGCGCCAGCAGCCAAGTAGGGGCAGGGGGAGCTAATTCACCCCTCCACTTT
CASSQVGAGGANSPLHF
>once|TRBJ1-6|TRBV19|-
TGTGCCAGTAGTCACGCTAGACAGGAGAATTCACCCCTCCACTTT
CASSHARQENSPLHF
>once|TRBJ2-7|TRBV7-9|-
TGTGCCAGCAGCTTAGTGCAGGGATCCTACGAGCAGTACTTC
CASSLVQGSYEQYF
>-|TRBJ2-7|TRBV28|-
TGTGCCAGCAGGTCCCCGGGACTCTCCTACGAGCAGTACTTC
CASRSPGLSYEQYF
>-|TRBJ1-6|TRBV6-2/TRBV6-3|TRBD1
TGTGCCAGCAGTTACCTGGGACAGGGAAGGTCCTATAATTCACCCCTCCACTTT
CASSYLGQGRSYNSPLHF
>once|TRBJ2-1|TRBV19|-
TGTGCCAGTTCCTCCGGCGGATTCCGAGCCAAGGACAATGAGCAGTTCTTC
CASSSGGFRAKDNEQFF
>-|TRBJ2-7|TRBV2|-
TGTGCCATCCGCTACGGGCAGTACTTC
CAIRYGQYF
>-|TRBJ2-1|TRBV5-1|-
TGCGCCAGCAGCTTCGGGTGGGACAATGAGCAGTTCTTC
CASSFGWDNEQFF
>-|TRBJ1-6|TRBV9|TRBD1
TGTGCCAGCAGTGAGCCGGGACAGGGCGGCAATTCACCCCTCCACTTT
CASSEPGQGGNSPLHF
>-|TRBJ2-7|TRBV6-5|TRBD2
TGTGCCAGCAGTTATCAGCGGGACGGAACCTACGAGCAGTACTTC
CASSYQRDGTYEQYF
>-|TRBJ2-3|TRBV6-2/TRBV6-3|TRBD1
TGTGCCAGCAGTGGACAGGGGCGGGATACGCAGTATTTT
CASSGQGRDTQYF
>-|TRBJ2-2|TRBV5-5|-
TGTGCCAGCAGCACCCTTGGGGGCACGAACACCGGGGAGCTGTTTTTT
CASSTLGGTNTGELFF
>-|TRBJ1-6|TRBV11-2|-
TGTGCCAGCAGCTTAAACCCGGATTCACCCCTCCACTTT
CASSLNPDSPLHF
>-|TRBJ2-3|TRBV19|-
TGTGCCAGTTCCCACCGAGACAGTCCAGATACGCAGTATTTT
CASSHRDSPDTQYF
>-|TRBJ2-6|TRBV3-1/TRBV3-2|-
TGTGCCGCAGGGGGGTACTCTGGGGCCAACGTCCTGACTTTC
CAAGGYSGANVLTF
>-|TRBJ1-2|TRBV28|TRBD1
TGTGCCAGCAGTTCACCACCGGGACAGGGAATATATGGCTACACCTTC
CASSSPPGQGIYGYTF
>few|TRBJ1-4|TRBV2|-
TGTGCCAGCGGTAGGGAGTCGGGGTGGCTGTTTTTT
CASGRESGWLFF
>-|TRBJ2-5|TRBV7-9|-
TGTGCCAGCAGCGGGTTTTCAGAGGTCGTAGAGACCCAGTACTTC
CASSGFSEVVETQYF
>-|TRBJ1-5|TRBV18|-
TGTGCCAGCTCCCTCAACGCGCGTGGCAATCAGCCCCAGCATTTT
CASSLNARGNQPQHF
>-|TRBJ2-5|TRBV6-2/TRBV6-3|-
TGTGCCAGCAGTTATCCCCTCTATCTCCGGGCGGGGGAGACCCAGTACTTC
CASSYPLYLRAGETQYF
>-|TRBJ2-5|TRBV11-3|TRBD2
TGTGCCAGCAGCTTCCGGGGGGGAGGGGAAGAGACCCAGTACTTC
CASSFRGGGEETQYF
>-|TRBJ2-1|TRBV19|TRBD2
TGTGCCAGTTCGACTAGCGGGGGGCCCTACAATGAGCAGTTCTTC
CASSTSGGPYNEQFF
>-|TRBJ2-5|TRBV19|TRBD2
TGTGCCAGTAGGACTAGCGGGGGCAGGGTGACCCAGTACTTC
CASRTSGGRVTQYF
>-|TRBJ2-7|TRBV10-3|TRBD1
TGTGCCATCAGTGGGGGACAGGGGGCCTACGAGCAGTACTTC
CAISGGQGAYEQYF
>-|TRBJ1-5|TRBV7-2|TRBD1
TGTGCCAGCAGCTTAGGGAGACAGGGAGAGCCCCAGCATTTT
CASSLGRQGEPQHF
>-|TRBJ2-3|TRBV9|-
TGTGCCAGCAGCGTAGTAGGGGTCAGCGAAAATACGCAGTATTTT
CASSVVGVSENTQYF
>-|TRBJ2-7|TRBV5-1|-
TGCGCCAGCAGCTCAGGGCAGGGGTCAAGCTCCTACGAGCAGTACTTC
CASSSGQGSSSYEQYF
>-|TRBJ1-2|TRBV11-2|-
TGTGCCAGCAGCTTAGTACAGGGAGTTAGTTATGGCTACACCTTC
CASSLVQGVSYGYTF
>few|TRBJ1-5|TRBV7-9|-
TGTGCCAGCAGCTCCACAGTGCAGCCCCAGCATTTT
CASSSTVQPQHF